This paragraph covers one T cell receptor (beta chain) sequence. Its target is not known. The data belong to a study of T cell responses to AZD1222 COVID-19 vaccine. Findings and limits, study-wide: Recipients of two AZD1222 doses showed rising Spike-specific TCR breadth and depth. The study reported that nearly half of spike-specific TCRs target unmutated variant regions. Mostly white British, mostly female donors; authors suggested clonal diversity may be underestimated. Vaccine-related CD4 TCRs covered spike, predominating at 160-218 and 743-854.

Repertoires were generated with immunoSEQ multiplex PCR, while TCRdb's copy carries only in-frame clones and drops some. Counted here are about 120,000 clones, around 90% occurring once; the ten biggest clones make up 25% to 35%. This CDR3 spans 18 amino acids. Germline lookup yields CDR1 LGHNA and CDR2 YSLEER. After removal of 4 bases from V and 6 bases from J, the junction contained 12 bases not matched to a gene. The origin of this receptor is an adult in good health. Sequences were derived from peripheral blood, sampled on day 0 of AZD1222 vaccination. This chain uses TRBV4-3 with TRBJ2-1; the match to TRBD2 covers 13 bases. CDR3 protein: CASSRLRTSGRKRNEQFF. The CDR3 nucleotides read TGCGCCAGCAGCCGCCTTAGGACTAGCGGGAGAAAGCGCAATGAGCAGTTCTTC.